This passage covers 12 T cell receptor beta chains from one sample sequenced in a study of T-cell memory formation after mild COVID-19 (dated by TCRdb to 2020 to 2022). To prepare the library, 5' RACE was applied. Sequencing relied on an Illumina NovaSeq 6000. The public reads were quality trimmed at Q25 with fastp and then assembled into clones with MiXCR by TCRdb, keeping productive beta chains. CDR3 protein duplicates are merged, each entry listing the most common genes and DNA. The table for this sample lists about 240,000 distinct CDR3 sequences; 7.5% to 10% of them were counted only once. Jointly, the top ten make up 22% of the sample. Sequencing input: PBMCs or a T cell subset sorted from them (not recorded which). These receptor sequences come from a man between 18 and 35 years old who had mild COVID-19 (a few samples of this study predate the infection). The sample titles of this study are shuffled in the database, so cell type and time point are left out; the donor was told from shared clones.

The gene calls are TRBV6-6 and TRBJ2-1; D is perhaps TRBD1 (5 bases). The CDR3 extends over 15 amino acids. The V end lost 2 bases, the J end lost 8 bases, and 16 bases lay between the germline ends. Germline CDR1 reads MNHNY; CDR2 reads SVGAGI (reference sequence). The CDR3 nucleotides read TGTGCCAGCAGTTACAGGGGCAGGCCAAGCGATGAGCAGTTCTTC. Its protein product is CASSYRGRPSDEQFF.

The sample holds a few counts of this clonotype. The rearrangement links TRBV29-1 to TRBJ2-1; 7 bases agree with TRBD1. Germline CDR1 and CDR2: SQVTM and ANQGSEA. This CDR3 has 14 amino acids. Germline trimming cut 7 bases from V and 2 bases from J; bases unmatched to any gene: 8. Here the CDR3 reads CSAPTGETYNEQFF. CDR3 coding DNA: TGCAGCGCCCCTACAGGGGAGACCTACAATGAGCAGTTCTTC.

This clonotype has more than one count but fewer than ten. V usage is TRBV29-1 and J usage is TRBJ1-2; a weak D match, TRBD1 (5 bases). The CDR3 spans 12 residues. Germline V gene data show CDR1 as SQVTM and CDR2 as ANQGSEA. Deletions cut 0 bases from V and 10 bases from J, with 12 bases between. The CDR3 nucleotides are TGCAGCGTTGAAGATCGGGGCAGACTCTACACCTTC. Protein sequence: CSVEDRGRLYTF.

This clonotype has a handful of counts. The chain carries TRBV15 and TRBJ2-7; D perhaps matches TRBD2 (5 bases). Germline V gives CDR1 LNHNV, CDR2 YYDKDF (reference sequence). The CDR3 is 15 residues long. V dropped 0 bases and J dropped 2 bases, with 11 bases sitting between them. The CDR3 nucleotides are TGTGCCACCAGCAGAGACCGGGGTCCCCCCTACGAGCAGTACGTC. Its translation: CATSRDRGPPYEQYV.

This clonotype was counted a few times. The rearrangement links TRBV7-3 to TRBJ2-7, with D possibly being TRBD2 (5 bases). The V end was cut by 6 bases, the J end by 7 bases, with 16 bases between. Germline lookup yields CDR1 SGHTA and CDR2 FQGTGA. The CDR3 spans 13 residues. The CDR3 spells CASSYANRGEQYF. In nucleotides, the CDR3 is TGTGCCAGCAGTTACGCGAACCGGGGTGAGCAGTACTTC.

This chain connects TRBV2 to TRBJ1-1; possible D gene TRBD1, 6 bases. CDR3 length: 13 amino acids. From germline, CDR1 is SNHLY and CDR2 FYNNEI. The V gene lost 7 bases and the J gene lost 0 bases, with 9 bases spanning the gap. This CDR3 is CASNRDMNTEAFF. In DNA form, the CDR3 reads TGTGCCAGCAACAGGGATATGAACACTGAAGCTTTCTTT.

This clonotype was seen more than once but under ten times. The chain links TRBV11-2 to TRBJ2-7, with 10 positions matching TRBD2. J lost 5 bases, V lost 3 bases, and 7 bases had no gene match. CDR1 SGHAT and CDR2 FQNNGV come from the germline V gene. The CDR3 length is 15 residues. CDR3: CASSFEAGGSNEQYF. CDR3 coding DNA: TGTGCCAGCAGCTTTGAAGCGGGGGGGTCCAACGAGCAGTACTTC.

This clonotype was found a few times. The chain uses TRBV28 and TRBJ2-2; 8 nucleotides match TRBD2. The V gene's germline CDR1 is MDHEN and CDR2 SYDVKM. The CDR3 is 18 residues long. The V and J ends lost 1 base and 0 bases, in that order; junction bases with no gene match: 7. The CDR3 DNA is TGTGCCAGCAGTTTATCGGGCGGGGGGCGAACGAACACCGGGGAGCTGTTTTTT. Protein: CASSLSGGGRTNTGELFF.

In this sample, this clonotype turned up a few times. The V call is TRBV6-4, the J call TRBJ2-2, with 9 bases fitting TRBD1. The V gene end was trimmed by 6 bases and the J gene end by 1 base; junction bases not matched to a gene: 9. This CDR3 is 17 amino acids long. Germline CDR1 reads MRHNA; CDR2 reads SNTAGT. The CDR3: CASSSQGASLNTGELFF. Written as DNA, the CDR3 is TGTGCCAGCAGCTCACAGGGGGCGTCGTTGAACACCGGGGAGCTGTTTTTT.

The chain joins TRBV10-3 to TRBJ1-3; 10 nucleotides line up with TRBD1. Germline V gene sequence: CDR1 ENHRY, CDR2 SYGVKD. J lost 1 base, V lost 4 bases, and 7 bases had no gene match. The CDR3 runs 17 residues. This CDR3 reads CAISAPTGGLSGNTIYF. CDR3 coding DNA: TGTGCCATCAGTGCCCCGACAGGGGGCTTGTCTGGAAACACCATATATTTT.

This clonotype was seen ten or more times. The gene calls are TRBV9 and TRBJ2-7, with D hard to call. The CDR3 sequence is 11 residues long. Germline V gene lookup returns CDR1 SGDLS and CDR2 YYNGEE. V was pared by 4 bases and J by 3 bases, with 5 bases between. The CDR3 loop is CASSRDYEQYF. The CDR3 DNA sequence: TGTGCCAGCAGCAGGGACTACGAGCAGTACTTC.

This clonotype was seen more than once but under ten times. In nucleotides, the CDR3 is TGTGCCAGCAGCTTCGGAGCGGGGGGAGAGACCCAGTACTTC. As protein: CASSFGAGGETQYF. The chain is built from TRBV7-9 and TRBJ2-5; 9 nucleotides agree with TRBD2. This CDR3 spans 14 amino acids. Losses at the gene ends were 3 bases for V and 4 bases for J; bases not matched to a gene: 3. Germline CDR1 and CDR2: SEHNR and FQNEAQ (reference sequence).